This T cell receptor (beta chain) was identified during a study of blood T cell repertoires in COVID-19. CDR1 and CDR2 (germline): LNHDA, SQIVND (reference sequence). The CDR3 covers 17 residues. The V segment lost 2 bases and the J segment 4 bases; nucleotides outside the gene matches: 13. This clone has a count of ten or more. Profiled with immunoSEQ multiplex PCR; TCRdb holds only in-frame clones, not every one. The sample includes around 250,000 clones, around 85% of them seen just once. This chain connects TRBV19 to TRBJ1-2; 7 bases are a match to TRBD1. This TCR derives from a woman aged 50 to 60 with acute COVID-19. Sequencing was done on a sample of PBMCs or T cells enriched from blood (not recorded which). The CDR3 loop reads CASSIPSWDSKLYGYTF. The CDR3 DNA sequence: TGTGCCAGTAGTATACCCTCTTGGGACAGCAAACTCTATGGCTACACCTTC. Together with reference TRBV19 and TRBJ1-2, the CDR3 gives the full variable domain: DGGITQSPKYLFRKEGQNVTLSCEQNLNHDAMYWYRQDPGQGLRLIYYSQIVNDFQKGDIAEGYSVSREKKESFPLTVTSAQKNPTAFYLCASSIPSWDSKLYGYTFGSGTRLTVV.